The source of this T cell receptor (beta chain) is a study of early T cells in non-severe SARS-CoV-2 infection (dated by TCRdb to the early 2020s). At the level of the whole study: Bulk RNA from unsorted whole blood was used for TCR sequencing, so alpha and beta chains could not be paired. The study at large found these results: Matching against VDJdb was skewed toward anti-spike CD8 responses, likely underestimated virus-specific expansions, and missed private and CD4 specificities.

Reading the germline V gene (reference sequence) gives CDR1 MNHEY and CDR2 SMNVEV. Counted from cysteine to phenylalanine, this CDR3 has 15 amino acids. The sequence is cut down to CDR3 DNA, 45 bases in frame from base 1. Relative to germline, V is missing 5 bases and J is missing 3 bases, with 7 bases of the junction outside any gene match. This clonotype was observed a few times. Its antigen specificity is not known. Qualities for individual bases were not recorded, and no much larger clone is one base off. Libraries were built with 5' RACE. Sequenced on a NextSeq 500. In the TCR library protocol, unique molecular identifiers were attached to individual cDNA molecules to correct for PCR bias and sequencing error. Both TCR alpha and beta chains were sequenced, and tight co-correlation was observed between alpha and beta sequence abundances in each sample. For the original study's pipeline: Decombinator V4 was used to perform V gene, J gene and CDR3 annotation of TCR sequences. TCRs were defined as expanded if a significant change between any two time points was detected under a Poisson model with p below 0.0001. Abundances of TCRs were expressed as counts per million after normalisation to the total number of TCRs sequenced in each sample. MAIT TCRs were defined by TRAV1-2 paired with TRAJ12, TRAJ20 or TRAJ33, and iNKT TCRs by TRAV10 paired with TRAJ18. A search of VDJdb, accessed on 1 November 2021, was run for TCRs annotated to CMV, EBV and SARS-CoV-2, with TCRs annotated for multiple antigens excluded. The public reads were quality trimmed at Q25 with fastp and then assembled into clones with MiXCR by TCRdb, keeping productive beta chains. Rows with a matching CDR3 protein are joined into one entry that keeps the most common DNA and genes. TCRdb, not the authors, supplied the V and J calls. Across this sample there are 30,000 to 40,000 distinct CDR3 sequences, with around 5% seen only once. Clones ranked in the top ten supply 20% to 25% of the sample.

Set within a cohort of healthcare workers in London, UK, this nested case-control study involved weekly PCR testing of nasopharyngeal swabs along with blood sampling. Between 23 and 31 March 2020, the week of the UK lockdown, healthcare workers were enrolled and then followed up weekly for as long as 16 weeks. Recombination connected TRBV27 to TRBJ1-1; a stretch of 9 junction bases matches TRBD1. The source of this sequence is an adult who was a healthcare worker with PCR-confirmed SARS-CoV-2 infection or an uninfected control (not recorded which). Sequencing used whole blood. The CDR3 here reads CASSATRTGDTEAFF. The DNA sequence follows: TGTGCCAGCAGTGCGACGAGGACAGGGGACACTGAAGCTTTCTTT.